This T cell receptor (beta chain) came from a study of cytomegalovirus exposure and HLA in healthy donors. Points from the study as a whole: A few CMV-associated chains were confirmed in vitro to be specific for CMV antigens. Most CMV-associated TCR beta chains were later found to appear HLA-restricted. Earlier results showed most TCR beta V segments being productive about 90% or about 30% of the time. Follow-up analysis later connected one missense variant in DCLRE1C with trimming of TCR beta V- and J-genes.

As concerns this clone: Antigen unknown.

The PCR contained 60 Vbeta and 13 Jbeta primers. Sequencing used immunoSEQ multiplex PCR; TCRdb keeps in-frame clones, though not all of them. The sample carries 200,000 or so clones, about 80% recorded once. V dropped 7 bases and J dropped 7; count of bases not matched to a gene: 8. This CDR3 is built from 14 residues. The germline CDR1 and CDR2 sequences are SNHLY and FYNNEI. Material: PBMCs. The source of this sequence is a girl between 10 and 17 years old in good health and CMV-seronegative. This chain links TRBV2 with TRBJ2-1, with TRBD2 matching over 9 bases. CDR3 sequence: CASTPGLAGNEQFF. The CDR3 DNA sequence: TGTGCCAGCACCCCGGGACTAGCAGGAAATGAGCAGTTCTTC.